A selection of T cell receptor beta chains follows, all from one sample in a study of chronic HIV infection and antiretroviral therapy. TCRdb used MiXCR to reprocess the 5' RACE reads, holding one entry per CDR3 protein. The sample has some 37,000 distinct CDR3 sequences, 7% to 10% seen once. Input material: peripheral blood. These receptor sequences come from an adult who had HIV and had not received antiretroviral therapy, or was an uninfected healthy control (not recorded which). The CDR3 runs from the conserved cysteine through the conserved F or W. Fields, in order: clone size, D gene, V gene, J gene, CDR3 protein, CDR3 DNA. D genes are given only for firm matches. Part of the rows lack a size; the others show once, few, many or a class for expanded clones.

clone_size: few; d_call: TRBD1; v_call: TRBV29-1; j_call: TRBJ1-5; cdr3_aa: CSVIGQGGSNQPQHF; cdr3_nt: TGCAGCGTAATCGGACAGGGAGGCAGCAATCAGCCCCAGCATTTT
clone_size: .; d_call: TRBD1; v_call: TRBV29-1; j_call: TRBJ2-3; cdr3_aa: CSVAGQVSTDTQYF; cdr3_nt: TGCAGCGTCGCAGGACAGGTTAGCACAGATACGCAGTATTTT
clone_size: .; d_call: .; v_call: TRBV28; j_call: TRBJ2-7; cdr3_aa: CASGLYRYEQYF; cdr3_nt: TGTGCCAGTGGTCTATATCGGTACGAGCAGTACTTC
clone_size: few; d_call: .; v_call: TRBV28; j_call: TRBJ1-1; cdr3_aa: CASSWGRIEAFF; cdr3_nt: TGTGCCAGCAGTTGGGGACGGATTGAAGCTTTCTTT
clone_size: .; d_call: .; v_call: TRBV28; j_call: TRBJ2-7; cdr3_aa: CASSLTPLGSYEQYF; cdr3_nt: TGTGCCAGCAGCCTGACCCCCCTGGGCTCCTACGAGCAGTACTTC
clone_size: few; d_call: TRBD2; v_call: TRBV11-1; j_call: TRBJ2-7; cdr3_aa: CASSYRAGGTYEQYF; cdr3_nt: TGTGCCAGCAGCTACAGAGCGGGAGGGACCTACGAGCAGTACTTC
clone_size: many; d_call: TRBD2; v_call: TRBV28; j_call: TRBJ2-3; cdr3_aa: CASFRAGGQSRQYF; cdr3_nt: TGTGCCAGCTTTAGAGCGGGAGGCCAGTCCCGGCAGTATTTT
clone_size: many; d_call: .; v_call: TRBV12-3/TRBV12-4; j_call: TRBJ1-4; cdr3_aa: CASSLGDKLFF; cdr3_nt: TGTGCCAGCAGTTTAGGAGACAAACTGTTTTTT
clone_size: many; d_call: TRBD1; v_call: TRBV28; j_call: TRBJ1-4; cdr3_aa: CASSFSGGGGEKLFF; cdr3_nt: TGTGCCAGCAGTTTCTCAGGGGGAGGGGGTGAAAAACTGTTTTTT
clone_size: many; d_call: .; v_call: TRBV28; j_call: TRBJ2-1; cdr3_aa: CATTYYPQEFF; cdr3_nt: TGTGCCACTACTTATTACCCTCAGGAGTTCTTC
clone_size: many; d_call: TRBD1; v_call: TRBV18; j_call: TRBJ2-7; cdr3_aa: CASSPGTGDEQYF; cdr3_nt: TGTGCCAGCTCACCCGGGACAGGGGACGAGCAGTACTTC
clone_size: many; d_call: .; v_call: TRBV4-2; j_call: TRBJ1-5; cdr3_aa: CASSQEGGGRNQPQHF; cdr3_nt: TGTGCCAGCAGCCAAGAGGGCGGGGGCCGCAATCAGCCCCAGCATTTT
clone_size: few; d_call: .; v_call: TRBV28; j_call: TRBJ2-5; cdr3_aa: CASSLLNVQETQYF; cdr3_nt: TGTGCCAGCAGTTTATTGAATGTTCAAGAGACCCAGTACTTC
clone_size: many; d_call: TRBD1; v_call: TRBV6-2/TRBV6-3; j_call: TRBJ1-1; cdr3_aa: CASSHNRGINTEAFF; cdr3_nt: TGTGCCAGCAGTCATAACAGGGGGATAAACACTGAAGCTTTCTTT
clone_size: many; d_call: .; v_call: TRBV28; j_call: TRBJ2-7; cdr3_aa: CASSHPQDSYEQYF; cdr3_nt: TGTGCCAGCAGTCACCCACAGGACTCCTACGAGCAGTACTTC
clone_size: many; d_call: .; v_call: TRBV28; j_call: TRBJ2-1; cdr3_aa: CASRLRGVTVYEQFF; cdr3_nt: TGTGCCAGCAGACTGAGGGGAGTCACGGTCTATGAGCAGTTCTTC
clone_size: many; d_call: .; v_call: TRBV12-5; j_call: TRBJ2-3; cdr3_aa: CASGLVGGDTQYF; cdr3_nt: TGTGCTAGTGGTTTGGTAGGGGGAGATACGCAGTATTTT
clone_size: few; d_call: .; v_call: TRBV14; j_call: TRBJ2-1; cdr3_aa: CASSQIVFEQFF; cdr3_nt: TGTGCCAGCAGCCAAATTGTGTTTGAGCAGTTCTTC
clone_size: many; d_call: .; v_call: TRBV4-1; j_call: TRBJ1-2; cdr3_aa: CASSQDRTNYGYTF; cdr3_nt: TGCGCCAGCAGCCAAGACAGGACTAACTATGGCTACACCTTC
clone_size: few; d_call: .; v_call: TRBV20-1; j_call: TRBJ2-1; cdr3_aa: CSAREYGYDGPYNEQFF; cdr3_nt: TGCAGTGCTAGAGAGTATGGGTATGACGGGCCATACAATGAGCAGTTCTTC
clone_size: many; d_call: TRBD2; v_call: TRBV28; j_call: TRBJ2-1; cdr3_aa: CATKGRPGLATNEQFF; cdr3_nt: TGTGCCACCAAGGGCCGGCCGGGACTAGCCACCAATGAGCAGTTCTTC
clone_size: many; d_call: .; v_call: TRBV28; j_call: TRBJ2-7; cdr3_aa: CASSLTNRHEQYF; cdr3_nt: TGTGCCAGCAGTTTGACTAACAGGCACGAGCAGTACTTC
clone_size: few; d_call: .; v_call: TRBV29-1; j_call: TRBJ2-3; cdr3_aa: CSVEPGNTDTQYF; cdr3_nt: TGCAGCGTTGAGCCGGGGAACACAGATACGCAGTATTTT
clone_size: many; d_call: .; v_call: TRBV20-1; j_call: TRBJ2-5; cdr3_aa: CSARGGGETQYF; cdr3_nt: TGCAGTGCTAGGGGAGGCGGAGAGACCCAGTACTTC
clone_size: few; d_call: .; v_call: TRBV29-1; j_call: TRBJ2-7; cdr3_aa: CSVGTFSYEQYF; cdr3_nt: TGCAGCGTAGGGACATTCTCCTACGAGCAGTACTTC
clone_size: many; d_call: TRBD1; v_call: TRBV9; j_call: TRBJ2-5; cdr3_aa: CASSAGTAQETQYF; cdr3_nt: TGTGCCAGCAGCGCTGGGACAGCCCAAGAGACCCAGTACTTC
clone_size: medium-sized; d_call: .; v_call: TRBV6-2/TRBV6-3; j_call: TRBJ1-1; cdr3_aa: CASKYYDEAFF; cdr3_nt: TGTGCCAGCAAATACTACGATGAAGCTTTCTTT
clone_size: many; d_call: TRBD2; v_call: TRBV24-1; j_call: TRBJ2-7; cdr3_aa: CATSDSWTSAGEQYF; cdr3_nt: TGTGCCACCAGTGATTCTTGGACTAGCGCGGGGGAGCAGTACTTC
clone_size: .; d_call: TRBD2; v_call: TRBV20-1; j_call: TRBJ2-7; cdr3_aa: CSARDWLAGTYEQYF; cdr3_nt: TGCAGTGCTAGAGACTGGCTAGCGGGGACCTACGAGCAGTACTTC